These T cell receptor beta chains were read from a single sample in a study of STAT5B mutations in CD4+ large granular lymphocyte leukemia. Sequencing used immunoSEQ multiplex PCR; TCRdb keeps in-frame clones, though not all of them. The sample holds 30,000 to 40,000 clones, 88% seen once. The sequencing sample was made of CD4+ T cells from blood buffy coats. The receptors were gathered from a human donor in good health. Both conserved end residues are part of each CDR3. Fields, in order: clone size, J gene, V gene, CDR3 length, D gene, CDR3 protein, CDR3 DNA. A D gene is named only where the DNA matches it firmly. The size of a clone is reported for some rows only, either as once, few or many, or as a class for expanded clones.

abundance: NA
j_gene: TRBJ2-2
v_gene: TRBV29-1
len: 12
d_gene: NA
CDR3aa: CSVVRGAGELFF
CDR3nt: TGCAGCGTTGTTCGGGGCGCCGGGGAGCTGTTTTTT

abundance: once
j_gene: TRBJ2-3
v_gene: TRBV11-2
len: 16
d_gene: NA
CDR3aa: CASSVTTPLLADTQYF
CDR3nt: TGTGCCAGCAGCGTAACGACACCCCTTCTAGCAGATACGCAGTATTTT

abundance: once
j_gene: TRBJ1-2
v_gene: TRBV28
len: 14
d_gene: NA
CDR3aa: CASSPQGPHYGYTF
CDR3nt: TGTGCCAGCAGTCCTCAGGGGCCCCATTATGGCTACACCTTC

abundance: NA
j_gene: TRBJ1-6
v_gene: TRBV6-5
len: 16
d_gene: NA
CDR3aa: CASSYSGKAYNSPLHF
CDR3nt: TGTGCCAGCAGTTACTCGGGGAAGGCCTATAATTCACCCCTCCACTTT

abundance: NA
j_gene: TRBJ1-3
v_gene: TRBV6-1
len: 17
d_gene: NA
CDR3aa: CASSELPWLTSGNTIYF
CDR3nt: TGTGCCAGCAGTGAACTCCCTTGGCTCACCTCTGGAAACACCATATATTTT

abundance: NA
j_gene: TRBJ1-1
v_gene: TRBV5-1
len: 14
d_gene: NA
CDR3aa: CASSLQGWYTEAFF
CDR3nt: TGCGCCAGCAGCTTGCAGGGCTGGTACACTGAAGCTTTCTTT

abundance: NA
j_gene: TRBJ1-6
v_gene: TRBV6-5
len: 13
d_gene: NA
CDR3aa: CASSYSNGSPLHF
CDR3nt: TGTGCCAGCAGTTACTCGAACGGTTCACCCCTCCACTTT

abundance: NA
j_gene: TRBJ1-6
v_gene: TRBV5-1
len: 14
d_gene: NA
CDR3aa: CASSLSAGNSPLHF
CDR3nt: TGCGCCAGCAGCTTGTCGGCAGGGAATTCACCCCTCCACTTT

abundance: NA
j_gene: TRBJ1-5
v_gene: TRBV10-3
len: 14
d_gene: NA
CDR3aa: CAISGGLFNQPQHF
CDR3nt: TGTGCCATCAGTGGGGGACTGTTCAATCAGCCCCAGCATTTT

abundance: NA
j_gene: TRBJ1-4
v_gene: TRBV25-1
len: 16
d_gene: NA
CDR3aa: CASSEGDGRLNEKLFF
CDR3nt: TGTGCCAGCAGTGAAGGGGACGGACGTTTGAATGAAAAACTGTTTTTT

abundance: NA
j_gene: TRBJ2-3
v_gene: TRBV18
len: 17
d_gene: TRBD2
CDR3aa: CASSPLSSGGAEDTQYF
CDR3nt: TGTGCCAGCTCACCGCTTAGTAGCGGGGGGGCCGAAGATACGCAGTATTTT

abundance: NA
j_gene: TRBJ1-4
v_gene: TRBV5-1
len: 14
d_gene: NA
CDR3aa: CASSLTTNNEKLFF
CDR3nt: TGCGCCAGCAGCCTTACGACCAATAATGAAAAACTGTTTTTT

abundance: NA
j_gene: TRBJ2-7
v_gene: TRBV7-2
len: 17
d_gene: TRBD2
CDR3aa: CASSFARPGTRPYEQYF
CDR3nt: TGTGCCAGCAGCTTCGCCCGGCCCGGGACTAGACCCTACGAGCAGTACTTC

abundance: NA
j_gene: TRBJ2-3
v_gene: TRBV19
len: 15
d_gene: TRBD2
CDR3aa: CASSPRTSGTDTQYF
CDR3nt: TGTGCCAGTAGTCCCCGGACTAGCGGGACAGATACGCAGTATTTT

abundance: NA
j_gene: TRBJ1-5
v_gene: TRBV30
len: 13
d_gene: NA
CDR3aa: CAWSAGAAGPQHF
CDR3nt: TGTGCCTGGAGTGCGGGGGCGGCGGGGCCCCAGCATTTT

abundance: NA
j_gene: TRBJ2-1
v_gene: TRBV11-2
len: 15
d_gene: NA
CDR3aa: CASSSSDSSNNEQFF
CDR3nt: TGTGCCAGCAGCTCCTCTGACAGTTCTAACAATGAGCAGTTCTTC

abundance: NA
j_gene: TRBJ2-3
v_gene: TRBV7-2
len: 18
d_gene: TRBD2
CDR3aa: CASSLGLAGGRGTDTQYF
CDR3nt: TGTGCCAGCAGCCTGGGACTAGCGGGAGGGAGGGGGACAGATACGCAGTATTTT

abundance: NA
j_gene: TRBJ2-7
v_gene: TRBV7-3
len: 13
d_gene: NA
CDR3aa: CASSLSGQFEQYF
CDR3nt: TGTGCCAGCAGCTTATCCGGACAGTTCGAGCAGTACTTC

abundance: NA
j_gene: TRBJ1-2
v_gene: TRBV5-1
len: 14
d_gene: NA
CDR3aa: CASSLGSAGNGYTF
CDR3nt: TGCGCCAGCAGCTTGGGTTCGGCAGGGAATGGCTACACCTTC

abundance: NA
j_gene: TRBJ2-7
v_gene: TRBV6-5
len: 13
d_gene: NA
CDR3aa: CASSYSRSYEQYF
CDR3nt: TGTGCCAGCAGTTACTCGAGATCCTACGAGCAGTACTTC

abundance: NA
j_gene: TRBJ1-2
v_gene: TRBV19
len: 14
d_gene: NA
CDR3aa: CASSISPGTYGYTF
CDR3nt: TGTGCCAGTAGTATCAGCCCAGGGACCTATGGCTACACCTTC

abundance: NA
j_gene: TRBJ1-4
v_gene: TRBV25-1
len: 18
d_gene: TRBD1
CDR3aa: CAGSASGQGVRSGEKLFF
CDR3nt: TGTGCCGGCAGTGCTTCAGGACAGGGGGTCCGGAGTGGCGAAAAACTGTTTTTT

abundance: NA
j_gene: TRBJ2-1
v_gene: TRBV28
len: 16
d_gene: NA
CDR3aa: CASSALAASSYNEQFF
CDR3nt: TGTGCCAGCAGTGCCCTTGCCGCTAGCTCCTACAATGAGCAGTTCTTC

abundance: few
j_gene: TRBJ1-2
v_gene: TRBV5-1
len: 12
d_gene: NA
CDR3aa: CASSLGVVGYTF
CDR3nt: TGCGCCAGCAGCTTGGGGGTAGTCGGCTACACCTTC

abundance: NA
j_gene: TRBJ2-7
v_gene: TRBV5-1
len: 14
d_gene: NA
CDR3aa: CASSLGRIGDEQYF
CDR3nt: TGCGCCAGCAGCTTAGGCAGGATAGGTGACGAGCAGTACTTC

abundance: NA
j_gene: TRBJ2-5
v_gene: TRBV13
len: 14
d_gene: NA
CDR3aa: CASSLVRVGETQYF
CDR3nt: TGTGCCAGCAGCTTGGTGAGGGTAGGGGAGACCCAGTACTTC

abundance: NA
j_gene: TRBJ1-1
v_gene: TRBV27
len: 14
d_gene: NA
CDR3aa: CASAAGRLGTEAFF
CDR3nt: TGTGCCTCCGCGGCAGGACGGTTGGGCACTGAAGCTTTCTTT

abundance: NA
j_gene: TRBJ2-3
v_gene: TRBV4-3
len: 16
d_gene: TRBD2
CDR3aa: CASSQEASGHTDTQYF
CDR3nt: TGCGCCAGCAGCCAAGAGGCTAGCGGGCACACAGATACGCAGTATTTT